This T cell receptor (beta chain) was identified in a study of T cell repertoires in cytomegalovirus infection. The wider study: Public TCR beta signature analysis indicated the presence of both CMV infection and matching HLA type.

There are a few counts of this clonotype. Antigen specificity is unknown. From the reads, TCRdb called clonotypes with MiXCR, one entry per CDR3 protein. The repertoire holds 200,000 or so distinct CDR3 sequences, with 25% to 30% as singletons. Findings of the study overall: Dominating the ex vivo response were HLA-C-restricted CMV-specific TCR beta clonotypes.

The germline V and J ends were trimmed by 5 bases and 4 bases, with 19 bases remaining between them. The germline gives CDR1 SGHTA, CDR2 FQGTGA. The CDR3 runs to 16 residues. The receptor's source is a human donor in good health (CMV status not recorded). Some clones in this sample may be carry-over from other donors' samples. The chain recombines TRBV7-3 with TRBJ2-3; weak D call: TRBD2 (6 bases). The sequencing input was PBMCs. The CDR3 sequence: CASSPQGGFNSDTQYF. CDR3 bases: TGTGCCAGCAGCCCTCAAGGAGGGTTTAACTCAGATACGCAGTATTTT.